Presented here are 24 T cell receptor beta chains from one specimen sequenced in a study of PD-L1 blockade in urothelial cancer (dated by TCRdb to about 2017). In the paper's terms, the time point label means: peripheral blood 6 weeks after treatment start. To prepare the library, the immunoSEQ multiplex PCR assay was applied. TCRdb holds this immuneACCESS table with in-frame rearrangements only. Some clones are missing; in checked studies, unresolved V genes explain under half, and the rest has no known cause. The table for this sample lists under 40,000 clones; 80% to 90% of them were counted only once. The ten most abundant clones make up about 7.6% of the sample. Here the sequenced sample was PBMCs, taken around atezolizumab (anti-PD-L1) treatment. Source of these receptors: an elderly man with urothelial cancer.

This clone has just one count. The V gene is TRBV28, the J gene TRBJ2-7; TRBD2 matches at 10 bases. J was trimmed by 9 bases and V by 5 bases; bases with no gene match: 4. The germline gives CDR1 MDHEN, CDR2 SYDVKM. This CDR3 has 12 amino acids. The CDR3 here is CASSLAGAGQYF. CDR3 in DNA: TGTGCCAGCAGTCTAGCGGGAGCTGGGCAGTACTTC.

The chain recombines TRBV5-4 with TRBJ1-3; tentatively, D is TRBD1 (5 bases). The germline V gene encodes CDR1 SGHNT and CDR2 YYREEE (reference sequence). The V end was cut by 1 base, the J end by 3 bases, with 5 bases between. The CDR3 totals 13 residues. The CDR3 here is CASSLTGGNTIYF. The CDR3 DNA sequence: TGTGCCAGCAGCTTGACAGGTGGAAACACCATATATTTT.

This clone came up once. The rearrangement joins TRBV5-4 to TRBJ2-7, with 7 bases lining up with TRBD2. Germline values: CDR1 SGHNT, CDR2 YYREEE (reference sequence). V was clipped by 4 bases and J by 0 bases; unmatched bases: 4. The CDR3 extends over 14 amino acids. The CDR3 here is CASSPSSGSYEQYF. DNA for the CDR3: TGTGCCAGCAGCCCTTCTAGCGGCTCCTACGAGCAGTACTTC.

The chain carries TRBV2 and TRBJ1-3, with a possible D match to TRBD1 (6 bases). The length of the CDR3 is 13 residues. Germline CDR1 and CDR2: SNHLY and FYNNEI. The V and J ends lost 6 bases and 1 base respectively, with 7 bases between them. The chain's CDR3 is CASSQGSGNTIYF. The CDR3 DNA sequence: TGTGCCAGCAGCCAGGGGTCTGGAAACACCATATATTTT.

This chain joins TRBV28 and TRBJ1-5; a possible D gene is TRBD1 (5 bases). Germline lookup yields CDR1 MDHEN and CDR2 SYDVKM. This CDR3 spans 15 amino acids. V dropped 7 bases and J dropped 2 bases, with 15 bases sitting between them. The CDR3 DNA reads as TGTGCCAGCAAAAGTTTTGGGGGGGGCAATCAGCCCCAGCATTTT. Translating it yields CASKSFGGGNQPQHF.

The gene calls are TRBV5-1 and TRBJ2-7, with D tentatively TRBD2 (5 bases). Looked up from germline, CDR1 is SGHRS and CDR2 is YFSETQ. The CDR3 runs to 14 residues. V lost 2 bases and J lost 5, with 14 bases in between. This chain's CDR3 is CASSFLPGSDEQYF. For the CDR3, the DNA is TGCGCCAGCAGCTTCCTCCCGGGTAGCGACGAGCAGTACTTC.

A single count supports this clone. The gene calls are TRBV5-1 and TRBJ1-4, with D unresolved. This CDR3 contains 17 residues. Germline lookup yields CDR1 SGHRS and CDR2 YFSETQ. V was cut by 4 bases and J by 8 bases, with 24 bases left in between. CDR3 nucleotides: TGCGCCAGCAGCCTCAACCGAGACACGGACTACGGAGAAAAACTGTTTTTT. Residues: CASSLNRDTDYGEKLFF.

The CDR3 region is CASSGRLYSTLGAYEQYF. In nucleotides, the CDR3 is TGCGCCAGCAGCGGACGGTTATACAGCACCCTAGGGGCCTACGAGCAGTACTTC. The chain recombines TRBV5-1 with TRBJ2-7; D possibly corresponds to TRBD1 (5 bases). CDR1 and CDR2 from the germline V gene are SGHRS and YFSETQ. V was clipped by 4 bases and J by 2 bases, with 25 bases between them. The CDR3 spans 18 residues. Full variable domain (remainder filled in from reference TRBV5-1 and TRBJ2-7): KAGVTQTPRYLIKTRGQQVTLSCSPISGHRSVSWYQQTPGQGLQFLFEYFSETQRNKGNFPGRFSGRQFSNSRSEMNVSTLELGDSALYLCASSGRLYSTLGAYEQYFGPGTRLTVT.

The genes are TRBV2 and TRBJ1-5; 9 nucleotides line up with TRBD1. The V and J ends lost 6 bases and 1 base, in that order; junction bases with no gene match: 4. The germline gives CDR1 SNHLY, CDR2 FYNNEI. The CDR3 consists of 15 residues. In nucleotides, the CDR3 is TGTGCCAGCAGGGCAGGACAGGGGAGCAATCAGCCCCAGCATTTT. Translation gives CASRAGQGSNQPQHF.

V usage is TRBV27 and J usage is TRBJ1-1; tentative D call: TRBD1 (5 bases). V lost 2 bases and J 6 bases, leaving 10 bases between the germline ends. There are 13 residues in the CDR3. Germline loops: CDR1 MNHEY, CDR2 SMNVEV (reference sequence). CDR3 amino acids: CASSLRGTAEAFF. In nucleotides, the CDR3 is TGTGCCAGCAGTTTAAGGGGCACGGCTGAAGCTTTCTTT.

This chain connects TRBV5-4 to TRBJ2-2, with 12 bases fitting TRBD2. The CDR3 contains 15 residues. CDR1 SGHNT and CDR2 YYREEE come from the germline V gene (reference sequence). The V segment lost 4 bases and the J segment 6 bases; nucleotides outside the gene matches: 4. CDR3 protein: CASSPSGRGPGELFF. CDR3 coding DNA: TGTGCCAGCAGCCCTAGCGGGAGGGGGCCCGGGGAGCTGTTTTTT.

The chain employs TRBV6-6 and TRBJ1-5, with a tentative D call TRBD1 (5 bases). The germline V gene encodes CDR1 MNHNY and CDR2 SVGAGI (reference sequence). The germline V and J ends were trimmed by 0 bases and 5 bases, with 11 bases remaining between them. CDR3 length equals 15 residues. CDR3 nucleotides: TGTGCCAGCAGTTACTCGGCAGGGAGGGATCAGCCCCAGCATTTT. Translation: CASSYSAGRDQPQHF.

This chain connects TRBV10-3 to TRBJ2-7, with TRBD1 matching over 11 bases. The germline gives CDR1 ENHRY, CDR2 SYGVKD. The CDR3 has 15 amino acids. Trimming cost V 6 bases and J 5 bases; bases outside gene matches: 9. The CDR3 here is CAISLGTGGIHEQYF. CDR3 coding DNA: TGTGCCATCAGCCTCGGGACAGGGGGTATCCACGAGCAGTACTTC.

The chain recombines TRBV9 with TRBJ2-1; 9 positions match TRBD2. Looked up from germline, CDR1 is SGDLS and CDR2 is YYNGEE. Germline trimming cut 0 bases from V and 6 bases from J; bases unmatched to any gene: 4. The CDR3 extends over 15 amino acids. CDR3 in amino acids: CASSVEGGRANEQFF. The CDR3 nucleotides are TGTGCCAGCAGCGTAGAGGGCGGGAGGGCCAATGAGCAGTTCTTC.

The chain uses TRBV7-7 and TRBJ2-2; 7 bases map to TRBD1. The germline V gene has CDR1 SSHAT and CDR2 FNYEAQ (reference sequence). Unmatched junction bases numbered 2, after V lost 3 bases and J lost 4 bases. This CDR3 spans 14 amino acids. Here the CDR3 DNA reads TGTGCCAGCAGCTTTTCAGGGGGCACCGGGGAGCTGTTTTTT. Translating it yields CASSFSGGTGELFF.

V usage is TRBV5-8 and J usage is TRBJ1-3, with unresolved D. Trimming took off 0 bases at V and 4 bases at J, with 23 bases between the two ends. From germline, CDR1 is SGHTS and CDR2 YDEGEE. CDR3 length equals 19 residues. The CDR3 loop is CASSLAFETTELSGNTIYF. The CDR3 nucleotides are TGTGCCAGCAGCTTGGCTTTCGAGACAACCGAGCTTTCCGGAAACACCATATATTTT.

The chain combines TRBV4-1 with TRBJ2-7, with TRBD2 matching 8 bases. The CDR3 is 16 residues long. Germline V gives CDR1 MGHRA, CDR2 YSYEKL. The ends lost 1 base at V and 3 bases at J; junction bases unmatched: 8. DNA for the CDR3: TGCGCCAGCAGCCAAGTGTTGGCGGGAGGAATCTACGAGCAGTACTTC. It encodes CASSQVLAGGIYEQYF.

This clone showed up just once. The chain joins TRBV6-6 to TRBJ2-3; D call uncertain. The germline gives CDR1 MNHNY, CDR2 SVGAGI (reference sequence). V lost 0 bases and J lost 0, with 7 bases in between. This CDR3 is 15 amino acids long. The CDR3 DNA sequence: TGTGCCAGCAGTTACTCGGGCGTTAGCACAGATACGCAGTATTTT. This codes for CASSYSGVSTDTQYF.

The chain joins TRBV5-1 to TRBJ2-6; 8 positions agree with TRBD1. CDR1 is SGHRS, CDR2 YFSETQ, per germline. The CDR3 sequence is 18 residues long. Trimming cost V 2 bases and J 1 base; bases outside gene matches: 8. In nucleotides, the CDR3 is TGCGCCAGCAGCTTTCTCGACAGGGGAAGTTCTGGGGCCAACGTCCTGACTTTC. This codes for CASSFLDRGSSGANVLTF.

The chain combines TRBV5-1 with TRBJ2-2; no reliable D call. Germline V gives CDR1 SGHRS, CDR2 YFSETQ. The CDR3 sequence is 18 residues long. V lost 0 bases, J lost 0 bases, and 15 bases lay in between. DNA of the CDR3: TGCGCCAGCAGCTTGGCTATGGCGGCCTCTGCGAACACCGGGGAGCTGTTTTTT. The encoded protein is CASSLAMAASANTGELFF.

The J gene is TRBJ1-1, the V gene TRBV5-1; 9 bases match TRBD1. J gave up 6 bases and V 4 bases, and 4 bases lay outside the gene matches. The CDR3 is 13 amino acids. Germline V lookup: CDR1 SGHRS, CDR2 YFSETQ. CDR3 nucleotides: TGCGCCAGCAGCGAACAGGGGGCCGCTGAAGCTTTCTTT. Protein product: CASSEQGAAEAFF.

The chain links TRBV30 to TRBJ1-5; the D gene is possibly TRBD1 (5 bases). The CDR3 extends over 17 amino acids. Per the germline V gene, CDR1 is GTSNPN and CDR2 is SVGIG (reference sequence). V was shortened by 0 bases and J by 2 bases, with 17 bases between the two germline ends. In DNA form, the CDR3 reads TGTGCCTGGAGTGTGTGGAGGTCTGGGGGGGGCAATCAGCCCCAGCATTTT. This translates into CAWSVWRSGGGNQPQHF.

This chain's CDR3 is CASSRGAGSYGYTF. The CDR3 bases are TGTGCCAGCAGCCGTGGAGCAGGGTCCTATGGCTACACCTTC. The chain uses TRBV28 and TRBJ1-2; D perhaps matches TRBD1 (5 bases). Looked up from germline, CDR1 is MDHEN and CDR2 is SYDVKM. V lost 6 bases, J lost 4 bases, and 15 bases lay in between. The CDR3 totals 14 residues.

CDR3 region: CASSIDEGYEQYF. The CDR3 bases are TGTGCCAGTAGTATAGATGAGGGCTACGAGCAGTACTTC. This chain links TRBV19 with TRBJ2-7; a weak D match, TRBD2 (5 bases). CDR3 length: 13 amino acids. V lost 0 bases and J 3 bases, leaving 6 bases between the germline ends. The germline V gene encodes CDR1 LNHDA and CDR2 SQIVND (reference sequence).